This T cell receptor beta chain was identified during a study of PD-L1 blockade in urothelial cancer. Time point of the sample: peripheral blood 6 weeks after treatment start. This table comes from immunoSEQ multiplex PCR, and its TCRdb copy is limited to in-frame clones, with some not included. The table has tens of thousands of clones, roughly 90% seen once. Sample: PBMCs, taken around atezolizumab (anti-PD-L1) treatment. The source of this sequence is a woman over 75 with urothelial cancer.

This CDR3 reads CASSLAAGNIQYF. For the CDR3, the DNA is TGTGCCAGCAGCTTAGCAGCGGGAAACATTCAGTACTTC. V gene TRBV7-9 combines with J gene TRBJ2-4, with a possible D match to TRBD2 (6 bases). This CDR3 contains 13 residues. The V end was cut by 0 bases, the J end by 6 bases, with 6 bases between. The germline V gene encodes CDR1 SEHNR and CDR2 FQNEAQ (reference sequence).